The 3 T cell receptor beta chains below all came from one sample that was sequenced in a study of blood T cell repertoires in COVID-19. The assay was immunoSEQ multiplex PCR, and TCRdb's table has in-frame clones only and misses some. The sample includes about 300,000 clones, nearly 90% of them seen just once. Sequencing used peripheral blood. Source of these receptors: a man between 18 and 29 years old with active or convalescent COVID-19.

The V call is TRBV19, the J call TRBJ1-5; 7 bases match TRBD1. Per the germline V gene, CDR1 is LNHDA and CDR2 is SQIVND (reference sequence). V trimming: 5 bases; J trimming: 0 bases; junction bases outside the gene matches: 7. The CDR3 consists of 16 residues. In DNA, the CDR3 is TGTGCCAGTAGTCGGGACAGCCGTTATAGCAATCAGCCCCAGCATTTT. Protein sequence: CASSRDSRYSNQPQHF.

This chain connects TRBV11-2 to TRBJ2-2, with unresolved D. Trimming left V 0 bases short and J 0 bases short, with 5 bases between. The CDR3 has 15 amino acids. The germline V gene encodes CDR1 SGHAT and CDR2 FQNNGV. The CDR3 reads CASSLEATNTGELFF. CDR3 bases: TGTGCCAGCAGCTTAGAAGCAACGAACACCGGGGAGCTGTTTTTT.

The chain joins TRBV28 to TRBJ1-5; unclear D gene. Germline CDR1 is MDHEN and CDR2 is SYDVKM. V lost 5 bases and J 7 bases, leaving 15 bases between the germline ends. The CDR3 extends over 14 amino acids. The CDR3 nucleotides are TGTGCCAGCAGTCCCCCGGCACGAGGACAGCCCCAGCATTTT. The encoded protein is CASSPPARGQPQHF.